Listed here is a single T cell receptor (beta chain). Its antigen remains unidentified. Measured with immunoSEQ multiplex PCR; TCRdb has only the in-frame clones, and not every one. The table includes roughly 2 million clones, approximately 94% detected once. The V and J ends lost 10 bases and 4 bases, in that order; junction bases with no gene match: 12. Germline V gene data show CDR1 as MDHEN and CDR2 as SYDVKM. The CDR3 runs to 14 residues. CD4+ cells yielded CD45RA+ naive and CD45RA-negative memory subsets. This entry belongs to a study of shared clonotypes between healthy human individuals. Study conclusions and caveats: Across subsets, estimated richness was generally greater for naive than for memory populations. Genetic and exposure-history diversity was limited by the small donor number. Shared across several donors were roughly 5.3% of the naive CD4 clonotypes.

The TCR comes from a man in his late teens or twenties in good health. The chain recombines TRBV28 with TRBJ2-7, with 8 positions matching TRBD1. The sequenced sample was naive CD4+ T cells sorted from blood. Sample subset: CD45RA+ positively selected. The CDR3 DNA reads as TGTGCCACGCTCGGACAGGGTAGGACGTACGAGCAGTACTTC. It codes for CATLGQGRTYEQYF.